One and the same sample provided the 3 T cell receptor beta chains below, sequenced in a study of control samples from healthy donors and cancer patients. Generated by immunoSEQ multiplex PCR, the TCRdb table keeps only in-frame clones and is missing some. The sample includes about 190,000 clones, approximately 91% seen only once; the top ten take approximately 1.8%. What was sequenced was blood. These receptors were obtained from a man in his thirties or forties in good health.

The chain uses TRBV2 and TRBJ2-4; D is ambiguous. This CDR3 is 12 amino acids long. V lost 3 bases and J lost 7, with 7 bases in between. Germline V lookup: CDR1 SNHLY, CDR2 FYNNEI. The CDR3 sequence: CASSEVMNIQYF. DNA of the CDR3: TGTGCCAGCAGTGAGGTGATGAACATTCAGTACTTC. Looking up the rest from reference TRBV2 and TRBJ2-4 gives the full variable domain: EPEVTQTPSHQVTQMGQEVILRCVPISNHLYFYWYRQILGQKVEFLVSFYNNEISEKSEIFDDQFSVERPDGSNFTLKIRSTKLEDSAMYFCASSEVMNIQYFGAGTRLSVL.

The rearrangement joins TRBV5-1 to TRBJ1-6, with D perhaps TRBD1 (5 bases). The CDR3 has 16 residues. Germline CDR1 and CDR2: SGHRS and YFSETQ. Trimming shortened V by 1 base and J by 6 bases, and 14 bases separated the two germline ends. The CDR3 region is CASSLNGGSGNSPLHF. In DNA form, the CDR3 reads TGCGCCAGCAGCTTGAACGGGGGATCTGGTAATTCACCCCTCCACTTT.

The J gene is TRBJ2-2, the V gene TRBV29-1; D not certain. CDR3 length: 11 residues. The V gene lost 4 bases and the J gene lost 7 bases, with 7 bases spanning the gap. Germline V gene lookup returns CDR1 SQVTM and CDR2 ANQGSEA. The CDR3 loop reads CSVGTSGELFF. CDR3 nucleotides: TGCAGCGTTGGAACAAGCGGGGAGCTGTTTTTT.